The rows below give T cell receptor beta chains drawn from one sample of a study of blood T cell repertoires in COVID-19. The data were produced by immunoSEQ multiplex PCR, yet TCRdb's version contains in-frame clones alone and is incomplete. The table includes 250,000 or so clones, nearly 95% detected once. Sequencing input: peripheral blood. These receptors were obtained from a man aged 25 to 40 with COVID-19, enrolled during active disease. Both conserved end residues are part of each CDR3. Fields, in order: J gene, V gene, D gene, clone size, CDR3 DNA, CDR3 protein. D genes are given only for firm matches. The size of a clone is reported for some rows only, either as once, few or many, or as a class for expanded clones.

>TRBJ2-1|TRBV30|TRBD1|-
TGTGCCTGGAGTTTAACAGGGGGCTACAATGAGCAGTTCTTC
CAWSLTGGYNEQFF
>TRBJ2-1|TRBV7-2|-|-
TGTGCCAGCAGTCCGATGGTGGGGGGGGCGAATGAGCAGTTCTTC
CASSPMVGGANEQFF
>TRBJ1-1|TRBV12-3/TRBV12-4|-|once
TGTGCCAGCAGTTTGATACAGGGAATAGCTTTCTTT
CASSLIQGIAFF
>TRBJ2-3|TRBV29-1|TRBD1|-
TGCAGCGTTTGGGCAGGGGGCGCCACAGATACGCAGTATTTT
CSVWAGGATDTQYF
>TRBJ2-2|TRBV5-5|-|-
TGTGCCAGCAGCGTTACAGAGTCGAACACCGGGGAGCTGTTTTTT
CASSVTESNTGELFF
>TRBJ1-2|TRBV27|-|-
TGTGCCAGCAGTTTACGGGGGGCGGAGGGCTACACCTTC
CASSLRGAEGYTF
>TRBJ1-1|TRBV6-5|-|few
TGTGCCAGCAGTACGGGGTCTGAAGCTTTCTTT
CASSTGSEAFF
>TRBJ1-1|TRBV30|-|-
TGTGCCTGGAGTGTCGGCAGGGACACTGAAGCTTTCTTT
CAWSVGRDTEAFF
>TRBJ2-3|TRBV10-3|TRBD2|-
TGTGCCATCAGTGAGTCGAGTGGCGGGGGATGGACAGATACGCAGTATTTT
CAISESSGGGWTDTQYF
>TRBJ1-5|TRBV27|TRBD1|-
TGTGCCAGCAGTAACGCCGGGACAGGACACCAGCCCCAGCATTTT
CASSNAGTGHQPQHF
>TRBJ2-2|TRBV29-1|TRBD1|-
TGCAGCGGTCAGGGGGCGGACACCGGGGAGCTGTTTTTT
CSGQGADTGELFF
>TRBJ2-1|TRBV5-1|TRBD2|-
TGCGCCAGCAGCTTGGCGCCGGGAGGCTCCTACAATGAGCAGTTCTTC
CASSLAPGGSYNEQFF
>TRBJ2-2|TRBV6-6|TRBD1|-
TGTGCCAGCAGGCACCGGACAGGGGACCCCACCGGGGAGCTGTTTTTT
CASRHRTGDPTGELFF
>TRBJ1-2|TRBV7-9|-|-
TGTGCCAGCAGCTTATTGGCCCTTGCGGAGAGTGGCTACACCTTC
CASSLLALAESGYTF
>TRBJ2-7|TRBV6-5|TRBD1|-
TGTGCCAGCAGTGACTCCGGGACAGGGTATTACGAGCAGTACTTC
CASSDSGTGYYEQYF
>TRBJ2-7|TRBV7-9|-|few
TGTGCCAGCAGCCCCGCCCGGACAGACGCCTACGAGCAGTACTTC
CASSPARTDAYEQYF
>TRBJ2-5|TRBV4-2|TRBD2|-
TGTGCCAGCAGCCAAGATCGGGGGAGCGGGGGAGAGACCCAGTACTTC
CASSQDRGSGGETQYF
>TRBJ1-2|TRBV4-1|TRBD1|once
TGCGCCAGCAGCCAAGTCCTTCGACAGGGGAATGGCTACACCTTC
CASSQVLRQGNGYTF
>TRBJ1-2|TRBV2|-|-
TGTGCCAGCTTCTTCCTTTCCGGGGTTAACTATGGCTACACCTTC
CASFFLSGVNYGYTF
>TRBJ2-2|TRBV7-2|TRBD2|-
TGTGCCAGCAGCTCACCAGAGCGGGGGGATACCGGGGAGCTGTTTTTT
CASSSPERGDTGELFF
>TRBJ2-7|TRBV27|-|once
TGTGCCAGCAGTTTAACACTAGCTAACTCCTACGAGCAGTACTTC
CASSLTLANSYEQYF
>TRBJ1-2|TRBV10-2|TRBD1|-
TGCGCCAGCACTCCAGGACAGGGAGCCCTCTATGGCTACACCTTC
CASTPGQGALYGYTF
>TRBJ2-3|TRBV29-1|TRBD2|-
TGCAGCGTAACCGGGACTAGCGGTCCCACAGATACGCAGTATTTT
CSVTGTSGPTDTQYF
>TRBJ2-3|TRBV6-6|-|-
TGTGCCAGCACCCAGGCCACAAGCACAGATACGCAGTATTTT
CASTQATSTDTQYF
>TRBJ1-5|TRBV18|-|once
TGTGCCAGCTCACCACAAGAATCTACTGTCAATCAGCCCCAGCATTTT
CASSPQESTVNQPQHF
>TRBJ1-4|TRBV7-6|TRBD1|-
TGTGCCAGCAGCTTGGGGAGACAGGGGGTGTCCAATGAAAAACTGTTTTTT
CASSLGRQGVSNEKLFF
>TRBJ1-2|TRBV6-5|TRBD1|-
TGTGCCAGCAGTTACTCGGGACAGGAGGTGATGGGTGGCTACACCTTC
CASSYSGQEVMGGYTF
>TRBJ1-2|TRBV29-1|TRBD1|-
TGCAGCGTGGGGGACAGTTGGGGCTACACCTTC
CSVGDSWGYTF
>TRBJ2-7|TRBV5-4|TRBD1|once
TGTGCCAGCAGCTCGACAGGGGCGGTCGAGCAGTACTTC
CASSSTGAVEQYF
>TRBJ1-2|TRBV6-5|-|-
TGTGCCAGCAGTTACCGTACCACAGGAGACTACTATGGCTACACCTTC
CASSYRTTGDYYGYTF
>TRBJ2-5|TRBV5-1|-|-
TGCGCCAGCAGCTTGCGAGTCCAAGAGACCCAGTACTTC
CASSLRVQETQYF
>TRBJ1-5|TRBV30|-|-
TGTGCCTGGAGCCATCTTGGCGGTAGCAATCAGCCCCAGCATTTT
CAWSHLGGSNQPQHF
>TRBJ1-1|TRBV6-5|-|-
TGTGCCAGCAGTTCCGGGTCCTCCGAAGCTTTCTTT
CASSSGSSEAFF
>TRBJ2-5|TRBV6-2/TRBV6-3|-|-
TGTGCCAGCAGTTATTCGGGACTGGAAGAGACCCAGTACTTC
CASSYSGLEETQYF
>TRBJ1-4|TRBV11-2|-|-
TGTGCCAGCAGCCTGCCGCCTAATAAACTGTTTTTT
CASSLPPNKLFF
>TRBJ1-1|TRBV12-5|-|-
TGTGCTAGTGGTTTGTCGGGGAGAACTGAAGCTTTCTTT
CASGLSGRTEAFF
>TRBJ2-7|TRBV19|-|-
TGTGCCAGTAGTATTAACATCGGCACGGGTGAGGAGCAGTACTTC
CASSINIGTGEEQYF
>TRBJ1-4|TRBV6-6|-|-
TGTGCCAGCAGGCGAGGGTTCTTGCTGCGGACTAATGAAAAACTGTTTTTT
CASRRGFLLRTNEKLFF
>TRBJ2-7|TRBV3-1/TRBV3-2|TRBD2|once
TGTGCCAGCAGAGGGGGACTAGCGGTTCCCTACGAGCAGTACTTC
CASRGGLAVPYEQYF
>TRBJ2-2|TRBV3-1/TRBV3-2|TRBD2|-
TGTGCCAGCAAACCGGGACTAGCGATATCCGGGGAGCTGTTTTTT
CASKPGLAISGELFF
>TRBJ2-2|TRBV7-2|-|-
TGTGCCAGCAGCCGGCAGGTGGGACAAGACACCGGGGAGCTGTTTTTT
CASSRQVGQDTGELFF
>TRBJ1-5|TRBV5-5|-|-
TGTGCCAGCAGCATAGGACTGTTGAATCAGCCCCAGCATTTT
CASSIGLLNQPQHF
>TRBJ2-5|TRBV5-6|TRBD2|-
TGTGCCAGCAGCTTGGGAACTAGCGGGGTCCAAGAGACCCAGTACTTC
CASSLGTSGVQETQYF
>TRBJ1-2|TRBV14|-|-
TGTGCCAGCAGCCCTTCGCAGAACTATGGCTACACCTTC
CASSPSQNYGYTF
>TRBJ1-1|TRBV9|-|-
TGTGCCAGCAGCCCAGCCGGGAGGGAGGGGCAAGCTTTCTTT
CASSPAGREGQAFF
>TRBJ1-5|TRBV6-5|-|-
TGTGCCAGCAGTTACGACGGGAATCAGCCCCAGCATTTT
CASSYDGNQPQHF
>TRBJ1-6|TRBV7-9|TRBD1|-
TGTGCCAGCAGTCATGACAGGGTACCCTCACCCCTCCACTTT
CASSHDRVPSPLHF
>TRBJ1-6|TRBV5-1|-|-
TGCGCCAGCAGCCTTGATCAGGCGGGGGTGAGTTCACCCCTCCACTTT
CASSLDQAGVSSPLHF
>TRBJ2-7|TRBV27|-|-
TGTGCCAGCAGTTTAAACAGCTACGAGCAGTACTTC
CASSLNSYEQYF